This T cell receptor (beta chain) emerged from a study of cytomegalovirus exposure and HLA in healthy donors. Study-level results: Across all donors, roughly uniform sequencing depth was an assumption of the presence/absence analyses. When analyzed later, the rates of TCR association showed variation by HLA locus, with DRB1 the most and HLA-C the fewest. Prior analysis indicated that the majority of TCR beta V segments exhibited productivity approximately 87% or approximately 30% of the time.

Germline V gene lookup returns CDR1 MDHEN and CDR2 SYDVKM. The CDR3 is made up of 14 amino acids. Comments on this clone: Its specificity is not known.

The PCR employed 60 Vbeta primers together with 13 Jbeta primers. TCRdb's table, derived via immunoSEQ multiplex PCR, lists solely in-frame clones and lacks some. Counted here are 95,000 to 130,000 clones, 65% to 90% occurring once; the ten biggest clones make up about 3.9%. These donors, healthy bone marrow donors, were studied. The source of this sequence is a woman aged 30 to 39 in good health and CMV-seronegative. The sequencing input was PBMCs. The genes are TRBV28 and TRBJ2-5, with a tentative D call TRBD2 (7 bases). The closer fit of TRBJ2-7 to the DNA end suggests the J call may be wrong. CDR3 DNA: TGTGCCAGCAATTTGAGGGAGGGGGGATACGAGCAGTACTTC. Translating gives CASNLREGGYEQYF.